This T cell receptor beta chain came from a study of shared clonotypes between healthy human individuals. The germline V gene encodes CDR1 SGHDT and CDR2 YYEEEE. The V end was cut by 0 bases, the J end by 7 bases, with 17 bases between. This CDR3 has 16 residues. Assay used: immunoSEQ multiplex PCR; TCRdb lists only in-frame clones, some missing. This sample has about 1.1 million clones, with about 80% found just once. Sequenced: memory CD4+ T cells from PBMCs. Subset denoted: CD45RA-negative fraction. V and J are TRBV5-6 and TRBJ1-5; D is ambiguous. This TCR derives from a man between 18 and 29 years old in good health. Some clones in this sample may be carry-over from other donors' samples. The CDR3 DNA follows: TGTGCCAGCAGCTTGGATGATAGGCGGAGGAACCAGCCCCAGCATTTT. Translation gives CASSLDDRRRNQPQHF.